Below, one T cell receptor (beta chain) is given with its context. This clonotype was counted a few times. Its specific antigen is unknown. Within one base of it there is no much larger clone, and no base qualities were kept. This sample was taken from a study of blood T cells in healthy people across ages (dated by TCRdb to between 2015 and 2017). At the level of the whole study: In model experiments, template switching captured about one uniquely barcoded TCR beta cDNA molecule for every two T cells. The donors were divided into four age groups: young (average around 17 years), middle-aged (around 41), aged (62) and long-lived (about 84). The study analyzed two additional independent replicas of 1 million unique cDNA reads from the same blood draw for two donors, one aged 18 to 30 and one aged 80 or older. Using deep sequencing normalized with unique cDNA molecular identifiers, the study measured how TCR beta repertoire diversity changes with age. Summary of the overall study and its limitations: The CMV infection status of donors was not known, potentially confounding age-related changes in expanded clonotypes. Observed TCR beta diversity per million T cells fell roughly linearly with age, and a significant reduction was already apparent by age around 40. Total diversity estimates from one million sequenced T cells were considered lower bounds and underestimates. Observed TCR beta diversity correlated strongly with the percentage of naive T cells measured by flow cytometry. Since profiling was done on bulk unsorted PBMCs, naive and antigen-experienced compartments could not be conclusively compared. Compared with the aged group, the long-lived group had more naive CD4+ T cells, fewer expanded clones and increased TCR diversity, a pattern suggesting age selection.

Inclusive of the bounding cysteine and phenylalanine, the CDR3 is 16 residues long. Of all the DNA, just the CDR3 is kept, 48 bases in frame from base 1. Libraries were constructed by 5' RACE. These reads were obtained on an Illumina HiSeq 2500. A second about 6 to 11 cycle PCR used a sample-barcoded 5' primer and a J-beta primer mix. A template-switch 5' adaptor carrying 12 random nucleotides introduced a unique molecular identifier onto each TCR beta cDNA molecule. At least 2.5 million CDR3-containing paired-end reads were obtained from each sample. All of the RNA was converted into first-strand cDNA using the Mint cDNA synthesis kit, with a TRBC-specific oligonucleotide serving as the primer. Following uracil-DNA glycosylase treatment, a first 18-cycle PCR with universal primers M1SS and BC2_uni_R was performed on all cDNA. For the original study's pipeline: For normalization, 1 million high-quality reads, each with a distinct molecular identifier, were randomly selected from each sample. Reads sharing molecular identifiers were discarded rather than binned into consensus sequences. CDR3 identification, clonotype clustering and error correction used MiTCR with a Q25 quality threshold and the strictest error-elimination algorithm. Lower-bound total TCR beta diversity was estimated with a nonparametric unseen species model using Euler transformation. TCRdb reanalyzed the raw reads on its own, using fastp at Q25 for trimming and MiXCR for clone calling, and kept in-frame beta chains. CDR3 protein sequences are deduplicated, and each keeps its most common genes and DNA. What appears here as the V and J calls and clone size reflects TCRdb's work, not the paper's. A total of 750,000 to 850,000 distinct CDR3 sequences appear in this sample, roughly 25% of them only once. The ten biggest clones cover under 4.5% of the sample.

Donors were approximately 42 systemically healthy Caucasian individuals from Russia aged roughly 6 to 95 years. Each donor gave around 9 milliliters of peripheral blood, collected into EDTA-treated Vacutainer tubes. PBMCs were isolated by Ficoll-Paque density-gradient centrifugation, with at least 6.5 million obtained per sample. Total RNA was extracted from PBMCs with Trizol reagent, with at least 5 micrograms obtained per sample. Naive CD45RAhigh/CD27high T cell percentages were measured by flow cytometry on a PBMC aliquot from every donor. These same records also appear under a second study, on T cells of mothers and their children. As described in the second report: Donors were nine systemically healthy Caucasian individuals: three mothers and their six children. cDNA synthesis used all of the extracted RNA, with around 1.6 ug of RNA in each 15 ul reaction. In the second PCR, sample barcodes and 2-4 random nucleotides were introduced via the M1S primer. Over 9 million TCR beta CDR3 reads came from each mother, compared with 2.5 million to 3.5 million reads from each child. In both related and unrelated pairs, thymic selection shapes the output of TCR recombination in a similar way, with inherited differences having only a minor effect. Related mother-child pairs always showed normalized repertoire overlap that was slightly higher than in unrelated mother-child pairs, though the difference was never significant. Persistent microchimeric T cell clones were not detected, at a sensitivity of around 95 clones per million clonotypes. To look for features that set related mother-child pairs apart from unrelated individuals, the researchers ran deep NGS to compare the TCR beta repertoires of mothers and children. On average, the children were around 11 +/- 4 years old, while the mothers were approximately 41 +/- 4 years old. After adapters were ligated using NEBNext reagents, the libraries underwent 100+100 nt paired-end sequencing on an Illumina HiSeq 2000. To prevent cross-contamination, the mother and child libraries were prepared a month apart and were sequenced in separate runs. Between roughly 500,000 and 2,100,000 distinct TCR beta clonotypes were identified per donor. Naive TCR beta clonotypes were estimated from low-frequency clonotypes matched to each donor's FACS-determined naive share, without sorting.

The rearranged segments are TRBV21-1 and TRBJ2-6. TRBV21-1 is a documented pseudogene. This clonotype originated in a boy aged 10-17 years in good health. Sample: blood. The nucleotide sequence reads TGTGCCAGCAGCAAAGCACTGCCCTCTGGGGCCAACGTCCTGACTTTC. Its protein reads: CASSKALPSGANVLTF.